At least ten counts were recorded for the clone carrying this T cell receptor (beta chain). This CDR3 has 11 residues. V lost 3 bases, J lost 0 bases, and 2 bases lay in between. Germline V gene data show CDR1 as SQVTM and CDR2 as ANQGSEA. This record belongs to a study of T cells in Graves' hyperthyroidism and ophthalmopathy. The wider study: Peripheral blood draws took place at initial diagnosis, ahead of any treatment.

Researchers took RNA transcripts and amplified the TCR beta CDR3 regions from them. With the HTBI primer set, the TCR CDR3 went through a first round of RT-PCR. TCRdb re-analysed the multiplex PCR reads in MiXCR, keeping a single row per CDR3 protein. The table lists nearly 750,000 distinct CDR3 sequences, 30% to 40% of them singletons. Sequences were obtained from blood. The J gene is TRBJ1-2, the V gene TRBV29-1, with D uncertain. The TCR originated in a woman in her thirties or forties with Graves' hyperthyroidism. CDR3 sequence: CSVEANYGYTF. CDR3 nucleotide sequence: TGCAGCGTTGAGGCTAACTATGGCTACACCTTC.